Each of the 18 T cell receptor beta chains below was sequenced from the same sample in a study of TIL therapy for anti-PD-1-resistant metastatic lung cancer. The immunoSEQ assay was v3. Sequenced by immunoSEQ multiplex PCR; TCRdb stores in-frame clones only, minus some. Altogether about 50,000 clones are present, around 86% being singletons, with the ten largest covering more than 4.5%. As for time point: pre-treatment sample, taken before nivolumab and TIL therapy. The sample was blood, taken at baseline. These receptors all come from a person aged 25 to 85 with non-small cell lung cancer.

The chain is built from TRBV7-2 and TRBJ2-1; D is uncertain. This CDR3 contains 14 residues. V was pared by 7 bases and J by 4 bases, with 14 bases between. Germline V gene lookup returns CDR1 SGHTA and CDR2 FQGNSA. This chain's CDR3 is CASTPDRNYNEQFF. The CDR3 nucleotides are TGTGCCAGCACCCCGGATCGAAATTACAATGAGCAGTTCTTC.

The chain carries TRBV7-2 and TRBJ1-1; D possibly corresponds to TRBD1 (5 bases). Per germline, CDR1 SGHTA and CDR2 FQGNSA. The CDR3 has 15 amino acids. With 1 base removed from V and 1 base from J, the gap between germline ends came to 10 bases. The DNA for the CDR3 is TGTGCCAGCAGCTTAGTACGGGGGAGGAACACTGAAGCTTTCTTT. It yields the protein CASSLVRGRNTEAFF. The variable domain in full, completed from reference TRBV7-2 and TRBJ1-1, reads GAGVSQSPSNKVTEKGKDVELRCDPISGHTALYWYRQSLGQGLEFLIYFQGNSAPDKSGLPSDRFSAERTGGSVSTLTIQRTQQEDSAVYLCASSLVRGRNTEAFFGQGTRLTVV.

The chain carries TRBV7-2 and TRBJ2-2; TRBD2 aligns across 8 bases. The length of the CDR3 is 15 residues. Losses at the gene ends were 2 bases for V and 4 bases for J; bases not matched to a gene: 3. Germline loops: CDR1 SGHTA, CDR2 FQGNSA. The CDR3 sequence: CASSLILAGTGELFF. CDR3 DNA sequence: TGTGCCAGCAGCTTAATTCTAGCGGGCACCGGGGAGCTGTTTTTT.

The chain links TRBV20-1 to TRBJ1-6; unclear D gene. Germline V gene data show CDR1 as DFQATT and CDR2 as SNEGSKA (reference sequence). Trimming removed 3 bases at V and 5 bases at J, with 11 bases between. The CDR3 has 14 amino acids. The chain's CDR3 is CSASSRRDNSPLHF. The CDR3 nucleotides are TGCAGTGCTAGTAGCAGGCGGGATAATTCACCCCTCCACTTT.

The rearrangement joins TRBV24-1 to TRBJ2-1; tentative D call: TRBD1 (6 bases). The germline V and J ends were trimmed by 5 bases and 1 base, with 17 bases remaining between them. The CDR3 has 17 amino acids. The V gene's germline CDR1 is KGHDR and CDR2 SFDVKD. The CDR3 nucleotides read TGTGCCACCAGTGCCTCCCGACAGGTAATTTCCTACAATGAGCAGTTCTTC. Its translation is CATSASRQVISYNEQFF.

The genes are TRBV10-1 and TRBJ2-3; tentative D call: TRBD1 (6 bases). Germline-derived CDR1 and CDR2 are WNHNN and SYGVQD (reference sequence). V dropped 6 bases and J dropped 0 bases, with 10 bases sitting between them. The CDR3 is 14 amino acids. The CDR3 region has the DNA TGCGCCAGCAGGGCCGGGACAAGCACAGATACGCAGTATTTT. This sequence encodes CASRAGTSTDTQYF.

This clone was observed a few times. Here the CDR3 reads CASSQETLYNEQFF. The CDR3 DNA sequence: TGTGCCAGCAGCCAAGAGACTCTCTACAATGAGCAGTTCTTC. This sequence joins TRBV3-1 (or the pseudogene TRBV3-2) and TRBJ2-1; D is uncertain. With 0 bases removed from V and 3 bases from J, the gap between germline ends came to 6 bases. Per germline, CDR1 LGHDT and CDR2 YNNKEL (reference sequence). CDR3 length equals 14 residues.

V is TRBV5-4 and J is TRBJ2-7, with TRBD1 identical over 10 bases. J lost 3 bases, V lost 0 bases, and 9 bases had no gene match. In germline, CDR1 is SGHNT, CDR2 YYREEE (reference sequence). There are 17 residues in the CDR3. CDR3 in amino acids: CASSLALGQGSIYEQYF. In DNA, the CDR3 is TGTGCCAGCAGCTTGGCCCTGGGACAGGGGAGCATCTACGAGCAGTACTTC.

The CDR3 protein is CASRTGVSAGNTIYF. Written as DNA, the CDR3 is TGCGCCAGCAGGACAGGGGTTAGTGCTGGAAACACCATATATTTT. This chain links TRBV10-2 with TRBJ1-3; 8 bases line up with TRBD1. The CDR3 has 15 residues. V lost 6 bases to trimming and J lost 2 bases; unmatched junction nucleotides: 6. Germline-derived CDR1 and CDR2 are WSHSY and SAAADI.

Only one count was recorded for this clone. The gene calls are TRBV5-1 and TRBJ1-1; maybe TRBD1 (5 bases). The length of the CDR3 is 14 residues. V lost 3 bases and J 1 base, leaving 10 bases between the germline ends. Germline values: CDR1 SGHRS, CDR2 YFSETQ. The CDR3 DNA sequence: TGCGCCAGCAGCTCCCGGGGGGAGAACACTGAAGCTTTCTTT. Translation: CASSSRGENTEAFF.

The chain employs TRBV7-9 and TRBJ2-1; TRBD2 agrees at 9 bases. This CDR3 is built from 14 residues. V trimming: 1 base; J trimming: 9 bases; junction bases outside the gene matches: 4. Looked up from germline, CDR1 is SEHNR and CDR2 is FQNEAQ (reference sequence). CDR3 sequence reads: CASSLVAGVGEQFF. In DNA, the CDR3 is TGTGCCAGCAGCTTAGTAGCGGGAGTCGGTGAGCAGTTCTTC.

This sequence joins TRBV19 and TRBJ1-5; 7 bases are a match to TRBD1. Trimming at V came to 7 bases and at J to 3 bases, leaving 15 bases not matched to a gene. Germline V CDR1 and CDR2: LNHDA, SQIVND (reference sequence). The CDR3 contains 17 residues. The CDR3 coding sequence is TGTGCCAGTACCCCGAGGGGGGTGACAGGGAACAATCAGCCCCAGCATTTT. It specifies CASTPRGVTGNNQPQHF.

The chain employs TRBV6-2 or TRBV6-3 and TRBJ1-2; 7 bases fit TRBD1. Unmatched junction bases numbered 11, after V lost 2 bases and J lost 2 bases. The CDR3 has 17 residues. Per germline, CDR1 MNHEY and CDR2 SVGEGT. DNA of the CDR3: TGTGCCAGCAGTTACGATCCCCGTCAGACAGGGAACTATGGCTACACCTTC. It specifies CASSYDPRQTGNYGYTF.

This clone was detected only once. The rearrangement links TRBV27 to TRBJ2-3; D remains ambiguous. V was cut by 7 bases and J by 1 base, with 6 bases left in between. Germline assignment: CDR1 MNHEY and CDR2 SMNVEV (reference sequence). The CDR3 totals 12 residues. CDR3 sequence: CASTGRTDTQYF. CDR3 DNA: TGTGCCAGCACCGGACGCACAGATACGCAGTATTTT.

CDR3 DNA sequence: TGTGCCAGCAGCCAAGGCCAGCGCCTCAGCTCCTACGAGCAGTACTTC. This codes for CASSQGQRLSSYEQYF. The chain is built from TRBV4-2 and TRBJ2-7; no clear D gene. The CDR3 totals 16 residues. The germline gives CDR1 LGHNA, CDR2 YNFKEQ. The V and J ends lost 1 base and 0 bases respectively, with 13 bases between them.

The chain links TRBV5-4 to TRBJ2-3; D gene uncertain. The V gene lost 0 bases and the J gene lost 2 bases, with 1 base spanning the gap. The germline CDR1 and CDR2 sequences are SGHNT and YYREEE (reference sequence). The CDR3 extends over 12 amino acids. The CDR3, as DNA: TGTGCCAGCAGCTTGGACACAGATACGCAGTATTTT. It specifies CASSLDTDTQYF.

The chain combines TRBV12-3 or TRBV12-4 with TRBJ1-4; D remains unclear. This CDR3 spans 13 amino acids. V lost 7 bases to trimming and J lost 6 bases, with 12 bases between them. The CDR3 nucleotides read TGTGCCAGCACCTTTTTAAGGGATGAAAAACTGTTTTTT. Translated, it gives CASTFLRDEKLFF.

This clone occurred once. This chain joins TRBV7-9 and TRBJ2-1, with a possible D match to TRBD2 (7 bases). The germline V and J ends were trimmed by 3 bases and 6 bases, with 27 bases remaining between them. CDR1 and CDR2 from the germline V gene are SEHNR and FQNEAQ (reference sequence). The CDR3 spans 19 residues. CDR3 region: CASSFAAGAGPSPFNEQFF. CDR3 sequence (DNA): TGTGCCAGCAGCTTCGCGGCGGGGGCGGGACCCAGCCCCTTCAATGAGCAGTTCTTC.